This TCR beta chain was sequenced for a study of T cell responses to AZD1222 COVID-19 vaccine (dated by TCRdb to the early 2020s). Describing the broader study: AZD1222 recipients with second doses at about 4 weeks or about 12 weeks were pooled, because spike-specific TCR depth and breadth did not differ between schedules. TCR sequencing was performed for about 250 trial participants, of whom about 210 were given two doses of AZD1222 and 26 were given two doses of MenACWY control vaccine. Trial participants were enrolled by age into subgroups of 18-55, 56-69 and 70-plus years, and around 150, 29 and 61 TCR-sequenced participants, respectively, were included in these subgroups. Broader findings and caveats from the paper: Only six AZD1222 recipients were SARS-CoV-2 seropositive at baseline, limiting conclusions about previously exposed vaccinees. After two AZD1222 doses, spike-specific TCR breadth and depth were significantly higher than at day 0 and than in MenACWY recipients. Most participants were white British and females outnumbered males, and the authors suggested that clonal diversity may have been underestimated. Because no day 14 peak-response samples were available, repertoires were characterized only after the peak T cell response. The vaccine-associated CD4 TCRs covered the entire spike protein, and the dominant responses fell in regions 160-218 and 743-854. The 56-69-year group was small, and its depth increase did not reach significance, likely because of low power. Reportedly, close to half of the unique spike-specific TCRs recognized epitopes lying outside the regions that are mutated in the B.1.351 and B.1.1.7 variants.

On this clone itself: Its antigen specificity is not known. No quality values exist for individual bases; no much larger clone is one base distant.

The germline V and J ends show losses of 5 bases and 0 bases respectively, and no gene match explains 10 bases of the junction. CDR1 SGHTA and CDR2 FQGNSA are derived from the germline V gene. The CDR3 runs 17 residues from the cysteine to the phenylalanine. The kept DNA is CDR3 alone, 51 bases in frame from the first base. The CDR3 regions of human TCRbeta chains were subjected to immunosequencing. The authors' pipeline ran thus. Repertoire TCRs were matched against a reference library of SARS-CoV-2-specific TCRs generated with the MIRA antigen-specificity platform. Breadth was defined as the fraction of unique TCRs that were SARS-CoV-2-associated. Depth was defined as the fraction of total T cells that were SARS-CoV-2-associated. Using the MIRA data, each spike-specific TCR was mapped to the spike region that the TCR reacts to and placed in a CD4 or CD8 class. Log10-transformed breadth and depth values were compared by one-way ANOVA with Sidak's multiple comparisons tests. TCRdb retrieved this table from immuneACCESS and kept in-frame rearrangements only. Not all clones are present; in checked studies, unresolved V genes account for under half, and no reason is known for the remainder. V, J and clone size are those of that table, while D and trimming were read from the DNA. Recorded for this sample are some 86,000 clones; approximately 80% of them occurred a single time. Together, the top ten hold roughly 21% of the sample.

What the time point label conveys for this sample: baseline before first vaccination. Samples from vaccinated people were obtained from the UK trials COV001 and COV002, which included a single-blind randomized controlled phase 2/3 trial of AZD1222 (ChAdOx1 nCoV-19) in healthy adults. Trial participant PBMC samples were collected at day 0 and day 28 after the second dose for TCRbeta chain sequencing. Material: peripheral blood, obtained on day 0 of AZD1222 vaccination. The rearranged chain carries TRBV7-2 and TRBJ1-5, with 7 junctional bases fitting TRBD1. This clonotype was sampled from an adult in good health. The DNA sequence reads TGTGCCAGCAGCGCTTCTCGGGACAGATATAGCAATCAGCCCCAGCATTTT. The translation is CASSASRDRYSNQPQHF.